This passage covers 2 T cell receptor beta chains from one sample sequenced in a study of blood T cell repertoires in COVID-19 (dated by TCRdb to 2020 to 2022). Receptor libraries were prepared by the immunoSEQ multiplex PCR assay. In TCRdb, the immuneACCESS table is reduced to in-frame sequences with V and J assigned. These tables do not hold every clone; where another copy was compared, an unresolved V gene accounts for under half, and the others remain unexplained. The sample table lists 200,000 to 300,000 clones, around 88% of them with a count of one. Of the sample, around 4% falls within the top ten clones. Sequences were obtained from PBMCs or T cells enriched from blood (not recorded which). The receptors shown here come from a woman between 25 and 40 years old who had recovered from COVID-19.

This clone was detected a few times. The chain couples TRBV4-1 to TRBJ2-5; 7 bases line up with TRBD1. Per germline, CDR1 MGHRA and CDR2 YSYEKL. V was pared by 3 bases and J by 3 bases, with 10 bases of the junction left unmatched. The CDR3 totals 16 residues. CDR3 loop: CASSQPGQTRKETQYF. The CDR3 DNA is TGCGCCAGCAGCCAGCCGGGACAGACAAGAAAAGAGACCCAGTACTTC.

The rearrangement joins TRBV11-2 to TRBJ1-1, with 7 bases aligning to TRBD1. The CDR3 length is 14 residues. V shed 3 bases, J shed 6 bases, and the junction held 7 bases outside the gene matches. CDR1 is SGHAT and CDR2 is FQNNGV in the germline V gene. DNA for the CDR3: TGTGCCAGCAGCTTGACGACAGGGCCCCCTGAAGCTTTCTTT. This codes for CASSLTTGPPEAFF.